Listed below are T cell receptor beta chains from one sample, sequenced in a study of T-cell memory formation after mild COVID-19. Each CDR3 protein gets one entry after TCRdb re-called the 5' RACE reads with MiXCR. Of just under 550,000 distinct CDR3 sequences listed, 20% were seen once; the top ten hold around 12%. The sequencing input was PBMCs or a T cell subset sorted from them (not recorded which). The receptor set was obtained from an adult woman who had mild COVID-19 (a few samples of this study predate the infection). Cell type and time point are not known. Each CDR3 is given without its conserved first and last residue. Some rows have no size entry. The others give once, few or many, or a class for an expanded clone.

size	J	V	CDR3
NA	TRBJ2-7	TRBV18	ASSPPGWGAAYEQY
NA	TRBJ1-2	TRBV4-1	ASSQSDSGNYGYT
few	TRBJ1-1	TRBV4-3	ASSQDPGQGNTAF
few	TRBJ1-2	TRBV5-1	ASSLEDRGHGYT
NA	TRBJ2-3	TRBV10-3	AISPDRGTDTQY
NA	TRBJ2-2	TRBV6-2/TRBV6-3	ASSYFAGELF
NA	TRBJ2-5	TRBV7-9	ASSLPGKETQY
few	TRBJ2-1	TRBV7-9	ASRRTDNEQF
few	TRBJ2-5	TRBV5-1	ASSASGTGRRETQY
few	TRBJ1-1	TRBV13	ASSLAARGPEAF
few	TRBJ2-5	TRBV28	ASSSWTSGAVETQY
NA	TRBJ2-7	TRBV5-6	ASSLGRGLVGEQY
few	TRBJ2-5	TRBV6-2/TRBV6-3	ASSYFRDWAQY
few	TRBJ2-1	TRBV11-3	ASSFEAGGVNEQF
few	TRBJ1-6	TRBV7-8	ASSLRQGVSPLH
NA	TRBJ2-2	TRBV6-5	ASSYSTSFANTGELF
many	TRBJ2-3	TRBV12-3/TRBV12-4	ASSSTSGRADTQY
few	TRBJ1-2	TRBV25-1	ASSEAGPYGYT
few	TRBJ1-1	TRBV18	ASSQTGAGNTEAF
few	TRBJ2-5	TRBV6-5	ASSYGGLGETQY
many	TRBJ1-5	TRBV29-1	SVEMMSGVVQPQH
few	TRBJ1-1	TRBV24-1	ATSGPQRGTNTEAF
NA	TRBJ1-1	TRBV5-6	ASSFYGLGAF
few	TRBJ2-2	TRBV30	AWSLRQGAPGELF
NA	TRBJ2-1	TRBV7-8	ASSLLAGVENEQF
few	TRBJ2-7	TRBV7-9	ASSLSLSSGTDYEQY
few	TRBJ1-5	TRBV6-2/TRBV6-3	ASSASGGQVLL
NA	TRBJ2-7	TRBV9	ASSVGGQGSYEQY
many	TRBJ2-5	TRBV7-7	ASSKGTSGALQETQY
NA	TRBJ2-5	TRBV12-5	ASRQQVQETKY
NA	TRBJ1-2	TRBV27	ASSRGQGLLVYGYT
NA	TRBJ2-1	TRBV19	ASKATGGRNEQF
few	TRBJ2-3	TRBV9	ASSASMGQLSTDTQY
NA	TRBJ2-7	TRBV11-3	ASRLAGSSYEQY
NA	TRBJ2-3	TRBV5-6	ASSFGLAGEWLTDTQY
many	TRBJ2-1	TRBV7-2	ASSLVLAGYNEQF
few	TRBJ2-3	TRBV24-1	ATSDLRDTDTQY
few	TRBJ2-2	TRBV5-1	ASSLDLAGGPSGELF
few	TRBJ2-2	TRBV9	ASSVATGGTGELF
NA	TRBJ2-1	TRBV7-9	AAGRTNEQF